Each of the 25 T cell receptor beta chains below was sequenced from the same sample in a study of blood T cell repertoires in COVID-19. Clones were read by immunoSEQ multiplex PCR, and TCRdb kept only the in-frame ones, dropping some. The sample has over 50,000 clones, around four fifths seen once. The sample comprised peripheral blood. The source of these receptors is a man aged 65-85 years with acute or convalescent COVID-19.

The chain has TRBV7-9 and TRBJ2-1; the match to TRBD2 covers 14 bases. The CDR3 totals 15 residues. J lost 7 bases, V lost 5 bases, and 4 bases had no gene match. The germline V gene has CDR1 SEHNR and CDR2 FQNEAQ (reference sequence). In DNA form, the CDR3 reads TGTGCCAGCAGCCCCTGGACTAGCGGGGGGAATGAGCAGTTCTTC. Residues: CASSPWTSGGNEQFF. Drawing the rest from reference TRBV7-9 and TRBJ2-1, the complete variable domain is DTGVSQNPRHKITKRGQNVTFRCDPISEHNRLYWYRQTLGQGPEFLTYFQNEAQLEKSRLLSDRFSAERPKGSFSTLEIQRTEQGDSAMYLCASSPWTSGGNEQFFGPGTRLTVL.

CDR3: CASGQGSGELFF. The DNA of the CDR3 is TGCGCCAGCGGACAGGGGTCCGGGGAGCTGTTTTTT. This chain uses TRBV23-1 with TRBJ2-2, with 9 bases fitting TRBD1. TRBV23-1 falls under the ORF class, with uncertain function. V lost 8 bases and J lost 6; bases outside the gene matches: 1. CDR3 length: 12 residues.

As to this clone: The sample holds other DNA sequences that translate to the same CDR3. The rearrangement uses TRBV2 and TRBJ1-2, with 10 bases identical to TRBD1. The V gene's germline CDR1 is SNHLY and CDR2 FYNNEI. CDR3 length: 14 residues. Germline trimming cut 6 bases from V and 2 bases from J; bases unmatched to any gene: 3. CDR3 protein: CASRPDRGNYGYTF. CDR3 nucleotides: TGTGCCAGCAGACCGGACAGGGGGAACTATGGCTACACCTTC. The full variable domain, completed using reference TRBV2 and TRBJ1-2, is EPEVTQTPSHQVTQMGQEVILRCVPISNHLYFYWYRQILGQKVEFLVSFYNNEISEKSEIFDDQFSVERPDGSNFTLKIRSTKLEDSAMYFCASRPDRGNYGYTFGSGTRLTVV.

The gene calls are TRBV19 and TRBJ2-2; 15 bases match TRBD2. Germline assignment: CDR1 LNHDA and CDR2 SQIVND (reference sequence). The CDR3 runs 18 residues. The V segment lost 2 bases and the J segment 4 bases; nucleotides outside the gene matches: 5. In DNA, the CDR3 is TGTGCCAGTAGTATACTAGGGACTAGCGGGGGGTTCACCGGGGAGCTGTTTTTT. Translation: CASSILGTSGGFTGELFF.

This chain uses TRBV5-1 with TRBJ2-1; 9 bases agree with TRBD2. Germline V gene lookup returns CDR1 SGHRS and CDR2 YFSETQ. This CDR3 spans 16 amino acids. The J segment lost 5 bases and the V segment lost 2 bases, leaving 8 bases of the junction unmatched. The CDR3 loop is CASSLSGGGAHNEQFF. CDR3 DNA sequence: TGCGCCAGCAGCTTAAGTGGCGGGGGGGCTCACAATGAGCAGTTCTTC.

V and J are TRBV7-8 and TRBJ2-7; D possibly corresponds to TRBD1 (5 bases). Germline CDR1 reads SGHVS; CDR2 reads FQNEAQ. CDR3 length: 12 residues. V lost 5 bases and J lost 6, with 11 bases in between. The CDR3 sequence is CASSPRQSEQYF. CDR3 coding DNA: TGTGCCAGCAGCCCGCGACAGAGCGAGCAGTACTTC.

V usage is TRBV6-5 and J usage is TRBJ1-4; possibly TRBD1 for D (5 bases). Germline lookup yields CDR1 MNHEY and CDR2 SVGAGI. The CDR3 is made up of 13 amino acids. Trimming left V 8 bases short and J 6 bases short, with 13 bases between. The CDR3 nucleotides read TGTGCCAGCCGGGGGAGTCTAGATGAAAAACTGTTTTTT. It yields the protein CASRGSLDEKLFF.

This clone was seen more than once but under ten times. The chain carries TRBV19 and TRBJ1-5; TRBD1 matches 7 bases. This CDR3 comprises 16 residues. Trimming cost V 6 bases and J 5 bases; bases outside gene matches: 13. Germline values: CDR1 LNHDA, CDR2 SQIVND (reference sequence). The CDR3 sequence: CASSPHPLRGHQPQHF. The CDR3, as DNA: TGTGCCAGTAGCCCACATCCACTTAGGGGGCATCAGCCCCAGCATTTT.

The gene calls are TRBV2 and TRBJ2-5, with D perhaps matching TRBD2 (6 bases). The CDR3 runs to 13 residues. The germline V gene has CDR1 SNHLY and CDR2 FYNNEI. Trimming stripped 4 bases from V and 1 base from J, with 7 bases between. This CDR3 is CASSVGGQETQYF. In nucleotides, the CDR3 is TGTGCCAGCAGTGTGGGGGGCCAAGAGACCCAGTACTTC.

This clone was detected only once. This chain uses TRBV27 with TRBJ2-1; 8 bases align to TRBD2. The trim removed 4 bases at V and 4 bases at J, leaving 6 bases unmatched. The CDR3 extends over 15 amino acids. CDR1 and CDR2 from the germline V gene are MNHEY and SMNVEV (reference sequence). The CDR3 DNA reads TGTGCCAGCAGTTCTGCCGTAGCGGGGTACAATGAGCAGTTCTTC. Encoded protein: CASSSAVAGYNEQFF.

This chain uses TRBV5-4 with TRBJ2-7; no firm D call. The CDR3 runs 15 residues. Trimming took off 0 bases at V and 2 bases at J, with 12 bases between the two ends. The V gene's germline CDR1 is SGHNT and CDR2 YYREEE (reference sequence). The CDR3 loop reads CASSLAVSTAYEQYF. The CDR3 coding sequence is TGTGCCAGCAGCTTGGCTGTCTCAACAGCCTACGAGCAGTACTTC.

This clone was counted between two and nine times. V usage is TRBV18 and J usage is TRBJ1-5; D remains ambiguous. V was shortened by 4 bases and J by 2 bases, with 9 bases between the two germline ends. The CDR3 consists of 14 residues. From germline, CDR1 is KGHSH and CDR2 LQKENI. The CDR3 nucleotides read TGTGCCAGCTCACGTAGCGGGGGCAATCAGCCCCAGCATTTT. It translates to CASSRSGGNQPQHF.

The CDR3 reads CASKGASLLVEQFF. The CDR3 DNA is TGTGCCAGCAAGGGGGCTTCACTTCTGGTTGAGCAGTTCTTC. The chain recombines TRBV5-4 with TRBJ2-1, with TRBD1 identical over 7 bases. The ends lost 6 bases at V and 9 bases at J; junction bases unmatched: 12. The CDR3 sequence is 14 residues long. CDR1 is SGHNT and CDR2 is YYREEE in the germline V gene (reference sequence).

The chain is built from TRBV2 and TRBJ2-3, with D tentatively TRBD1 (6 bases). The CDR3 runs 17 residues. In germline, CDR1 is SNHLY, CDR2 FYNNEI. Trimming took 2 bases from V and 2 from J, leaving 17 bases between them. The DNA of the CDR3 is TGTGCCAGCAGTGAAAGGTTTAGGGGGAAACTCACAGATACGCAGTATTTT. It encodes CASSERFRGKLTDTQYF.

The chain joins TRBV9 to TRBJ2-7; TRBD2 aligns across 8 bases. The germline V gene encodes CDR1 SGDLS and CDR2 YYNGEE. V gave up 4 bases and J gave up 7 bases; unmatched junction bases: 13. The CDR3 has 15 residues. The CDR3 sequence is CASSPRPMPGGEQYF. For the CDR3, the DNA is TGTGCCAGCAGCCCTCGACCCATGCCGGGGGGGGAGCAGTACTTC.

V gene TRBV5-1 combines with J gene TRBJ1-3; D not resolved. Germline V gives CDR1 SGHRS, CDR2 YFSETQ. With 0 bases removed from V and 0 bases from J, the gap between germline ends came to 10 bases. The CDR3 consists of 16 residues. In nucleotides, the CDR3 is TGCGCCAGCAGCTTGGATCGGTTTAACTCTGGAAACACCATATATTTT. As protein: CASSLDRFNSGNTIYF.

The gene calls are TRBV5-6 and TRBJ2-1, with TRBD2 matching over 8 bases. The CDR3 is 15 amino acids. Germline assignment: CDR1 SGHDT and CDR2 YYEEEE. The V gene end was trimmed by 2 bases and the J gene end by 2 bases; junction bases not matched to a gene: 3. The CDR3 loop is CASSFKAGAYNEQFF. Here the CDR3 DNA reads TGTGCCAGCAGCTTCAAAGCGGGGGCCTACAATGAGCAGTTCTTC.

The chain recombines TRBV14 with TRBJ2-1, with 8 nucleotides matching TRBD1. V was clipped by 5 bases and J by 5 bases; unmatched bases: 8. CDR3 length: 15 residues. CDR1 and CDR2 from the germline V gene are SGHDN and FVKESK. The CDR3 spells CASSVDRGGHNEQFF. CDR3 DNA: TGTGCCAGCAGCGTAGACAGGGGAGGCCACAATGAGCAGTTCTTC.

The chain recombines TRBV29-1 with TRBJ1-2; D is undetermined. CDR1 is SQVTM and CDR2 is ANQGSEA in the germline V gene. The CDR3 is 12 residues long. The V gene lost 3 bases and the J gene lost 2 bases, with 7 bases spanning the gap. The CDR3: CSVEENNYGYTF. The CDR3 DNA follows: TGCAGCGTTGAGGAGAACAACTATGGCTACACCTTC.

The chain is built from TRBV6-5 and TRBJ2-7; 9 bases fit TRBD1. The CDR3 sequence is 15 residues long. Looked up from germline, CDR1 is MNHEY and CDR2 is SVGAGI. V gave up 5 bases and J gave up 5 bases; unmatched junction bases: 10. The CDR3 coding sequence is TGTGCCAGCAGTAGGGGAGGACAGGGGTTCGACGAGCAGTACTTC. Residues: CASSRGGQGFDEQYF.

V and J are TRBV3-1 (or the pseudogene TRBV3-2) and TRBJ2-5; TRBD2 matches 14 bases. V shed 5 bases, J shed 3 bases, and the junction held 5 bases outside the gene matches. CDR3 length: 16 amino acids. Germline CDR1 and CDR2: LGHDT and YNNKEL (reference sequence). CDR3 nucleotides: TGTGCCAGCAGCTCCCGACTAGCGGGGGGGAAAGAGACCCAGTACTTC. It translates to CASSSRLAGGKETQYF.

V and J are TRBV9 and TRBJ2-4, with TRBD1 as a possible D gene (5 bases). The CDR3 has 14 residues. Germline loops: CDR1 SGDLS, CDR2 YYNGEE. Trimming removed 0 bases from V and 3 bases from J, with 7 bases in between. In DNA form, the CDR3 reads TGTGCCAGCAGCGTAGGGGGCTTCAAAAACATTCAGTACTTC. Its translation: CASSVGGFKNIQYF.

The rearrangement uses TRBV18 and TRBJ2-1; a possible D gene is TRBD1 (6 bases). The V end was cut by 9 bases, the J end by 2 bases, with 14 bases between. Looked up from germline, CDR1 is KGHSH and CDR2 is LQKENI. There are 14 residues in the CDR3. The CDR3 DNA is TGTGCCAGTTCCACAGGGTACCCCTACAATGAGCAGTTCTTC. Its protein is CASSTGYPYNEQFF.

The rearrangement links TRBV7-9 to TRBJ1-4; 9 bases match TRBD1. The CDR3 length is 14 residues. V lost 5 bases, J lost 8 bases, and 6 bases stayed unmatched. Per germline, CDR1 SEHNR and CDR2 FQNEAQ (reference sequence). DNA of the CDR3: TGTGCCAGCAGCGGGGGACAGGGCGGCGAAAAACTGTTTTTT. Its protein product is CASSGGQGGEKLFF.

The rearrangement uses TRBV5-4 and TRBJ2-7; 11 bases map to TRBD2. The CDR3 runs to 14 residues. The V segment lost 0 bases and the J segment 6 bases; nucleotides outside the gene matches: 2. Germline V CDR1 and CDR2: SGHNT, YYREEE (reference sequence). As DNA, the CDR3 is TGTGCCAGCAGCTTGGGTAGCGGGGGGGCCGAGCAGTACTTC. As protein: CASSLGSGGAEQYF.